The clone carrying this TCR beta chain has just a few counts. The data stem from a study of chronic HIV infection and antiretroviral therapy. MiXCR, run by TCRdb on the 5' RACE reads, gives a single entry per CDR3 protein. Of about 31,000 distinct CDR3 sequences in the sample, more than 7.5% were seen once. Trimming pared 3 bases from V and 2 bases from J, leaving 7 bases between. Per germline, CDR1 SNHLY and CDR2 FYNNEI. The CDR3 is 14 amino acids. The specimen sequenced was peripheral blood. The rearrangement links TRBV2 to TRBJ2-2; a possible D gene is TRBD1 (5 bases). This TCR was sampled from an adult who had HIV and had not received antiretroviral therapy, or was an uninfected healthy control (not recorded which). The CDR3 loop is CASSDTGNTGELFF. Here the CDR3 DNA reads TGTGCCAGCAGTGACACAGGCAACACCGGGGAGCTGTTTTTT.